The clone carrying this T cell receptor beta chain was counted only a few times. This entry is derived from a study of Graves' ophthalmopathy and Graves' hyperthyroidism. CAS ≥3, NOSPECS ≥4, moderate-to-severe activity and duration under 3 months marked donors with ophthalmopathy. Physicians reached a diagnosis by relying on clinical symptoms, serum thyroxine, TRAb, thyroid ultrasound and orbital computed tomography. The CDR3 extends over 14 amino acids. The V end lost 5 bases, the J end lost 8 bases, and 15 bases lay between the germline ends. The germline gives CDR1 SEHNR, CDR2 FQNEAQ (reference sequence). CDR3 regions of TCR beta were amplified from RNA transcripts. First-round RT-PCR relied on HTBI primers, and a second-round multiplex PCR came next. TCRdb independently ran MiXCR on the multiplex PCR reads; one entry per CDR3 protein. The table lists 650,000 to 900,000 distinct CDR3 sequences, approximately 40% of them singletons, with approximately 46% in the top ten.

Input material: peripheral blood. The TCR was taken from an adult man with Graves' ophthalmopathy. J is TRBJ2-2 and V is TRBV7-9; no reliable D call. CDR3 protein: CASSKWPTDGELFF. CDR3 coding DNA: TGTGCCAGCAGCAAGTGGCCCACGGATGGGGAGCTGTTTTTT.